What follows are 17 T cell receptor beta chains derived from one specimen sequenced in a study of blood T cell repertoires in COVID-19 (TCRdb year 2020). Receptor libraries were prepared by the immunoSEQ multiplex PCR assay. Sourced from immuneACCESS, this table was stored by TCRdb with only in-frame sequences that have V and J called. A share of the clones is absent; for the studies checked, an unresolved V gene accounts for under half, and the remainder has no known explanation. For this sample there are under 250,000 clones; roughly four fifths appear just once. Together, the top ten hold approximately 12% of the sample. Sequencing used peripheral blood. These TCRs come from a woman aged 40 to 50 with acute or convalescent COVID-19.

The chain links TRBV3-1 (or the pseudogene TRBV3-2) to TRBJ2-1, with 9 bases aligning to TRBD2. The CDR3 covers 14 residues. Germline V gene data show CDR1 as LGHDT and CDR2 as YNNKEL (reference sequence). The ends lost 2 bases at V and 10 bases at J; junction bases unmatched: 6. The CDR3: CASSQSGGPREQFF. CDR3 nucleotides: TGTGCCAGCAGCCAAAGCGGGGGGCCGCGGGAGCAGTTCTTC.

This chain connects TRBV7-2 to TRBJ2-1; D gene unclear. This CDR3 contains 12 residues. Germline CDR1 and CDR2: SGHTA and FQGNSA. The germline V and J ends were trimmed by 0 bases and 10 bases, with 7 bases remaining between them. For the CDR3, the DNA is TGTGCCAGCAGCTTAGCCCGGGTAGAGCAGTTCTTC. Protein: CASSLARVEQFF.

CDR3 in DNA: TGTGCCAGCTACCTAGGGGGTTTGAACACTGAAGCTTTCTTT. It encodes CASYLGGLNTEAFF. The chain is built from TRBV5-4 and TRBJ1-1; a weak D match, TRBD1 (6 bases). Germline V gene data show CDR1 as SGHNT and CDR2 as YYREEE (reference sequence). Trimming shortened V by 7 bases and J by 0 bases, and 13 bases separated the two germline ends. The CDR3 contains 14 residues.

V gene TRBV7-3 combines with J gene TRBJ1-2; TRBD1 matches 7 bases. The CDR3 has 14 residues. Losses at the gene ends were 5 bases for V and 7 bases for J; bases not matched to a gene: 10. Germline assignment: CDR1 SGHTA and CDR2 FQGTGA. CDR3 sequence: CASSLTGNEGGYTF. Written as DNA, the CDR3 is TGTGCCAGCAGCCTGACAGGGAATGAGGGTGGCTACACCTTC.

This clone was counted a single time. J is TRBJ2-3 and V is TRBV27; a weak D match, TRBD2 (6 bases). Looked up from germline, CDR1 is MNHEY and CDR2 is SMNVEV (reference sequence). With 10 bases removed from V and 4 bases from J, the gap between germline ends came to 12 bases. This CDR3 is 12 amino acids long. CDR3 DNA sequence: TGTGCCACCCGTACGGGGGCAGATACGCAGTATTTT. This codes for CATRTGADTQYF.

This chain connects TRBV25-1 to TRBJ1-4, with TRBD1 matching 7 bases. With 7 bases clipped from V and 8 bases from J, the junction kept 10 bases outside the gene matches. CDR3 length: 14 residues. The germline V gene has CDR1 MGHDK and CDR2 SYGVNS. CDR3 sequence (DNA): TGTGCCAGCACAAACGGGACAGCGGACGAAAAACTGTTTTTT. It codes for CASTNGTADEKLFF.

This chain connects TRBV10-2 to TRBJ1-1, with 10 nucleotides matching TRBD1. CDR3 length: 14 residues. CDR1 WSHSY and CDR2 SAAADI come from the germline V gene. J lost 11 bases, V lost 5 bases, and 11 bases had no gene match. Here the CDR3 reads CASSIGTGATGAFF. The CDR3 DNA is TGCGCCAGCAGTATCGGGACAGGGGCGACCGGGGCTTTCTTT.

This chain joins TRBV24-1 and TRBJ2-3, with TRBD1 identical over 11 bases. Trimming cost V 6 bases and J 4 bases; bases outside gene matches: 5. Germline lookup yields CDR1 KGHDR and CDR2 SFDVKD. The CDR3 is made up of 15 amino acids. Written as DNA, the CDR3 is TGTGCCACCAGTTACGGACAGGGGGCCCCAGATACGCAGTATTTT. Its protein is CATSYGQGAPDTQYF.

V is TRBV6-5 and J is TRBJ1-2; 8 bases are shared with TRBD1. The CDR3 has 14 amino acids. Germline lookup yields CDR1 MNHEY and CDR2 SVGAGI. V lost 6 bases and J lost 5; bases outside the gene matches: 8. CDR3: CASRKDREGYGYTF. The CDR3 nucleotides are TGTGCCAGCAGGAAGGACAGGGAGGGATATGGCTACACCTTC.

DNA of the CDR3: TGTGCCAGCAACCCGGGACAGGGGGCCCATGAGCAGTTCTTC. Its protein product is CASNPGQGAHEQFF. V gene TRBV2 combines with J gene TRBJ2-1, with 12 bases that match TRBD1. V was clipped by 7 bases and J by 8 bases; unmatched bases: 6. This CDR3 contains 14 residues. Per germline, CDR1 SNHLY and CDR2 FYNNEI.

The V call is TRBV10-3, the J call TRBJ2-7, with 9 bases fitting TRBD1. The CDR3 spans 12 residues. The germline CDR1 and CDR2 sequences are ENHRY and SYGVKD. Unmatched junction bases numbered 1, after V lost 8 bases and J lost 2 bases. CDR3 sequence: CAIGTGPYEQYF. DNA for the CDR3: TGTGCCATCGGGACAGGGCCCTACGAGCAGTACTTC.

The J gene is TRBJ1-2, the V gene TRBV12-3 or TRBV12-4; a weak D match, TRBD1 (6 bases). The length of the CDR3 is 12 residues. V was shortened by 6 bases and J by 6 bases, with 11 bases between the two germline ends. CDR3 loop: CASSNRDNGYTF. For the CDR3, the DNA is TGTGCCAGCAGCAACAGGGACAATGGCTACACCTTC.

The V call is TRBV19, the J call TRBJ1-2; D may be TRBD1 (6 bases). Germline loops: CDR1 LNHDA, CDR2 SQIVND (reference sequence). The CDR3 loop spans 14 amino acids. Trimming stripped 6 bases from V and 5 bases from J, with 16 bases between. For the CDR3, the DNA is TGTGCCAGTAGCCGGGGAGACAGGCGATATGGCTACACCTTC. Encoded protein: CASSRGDRRYGYTF.

V and J are TRBV27 and TRBJ2-5; TRBD2 is a possible D gene (7 bases). The V and J ends lost 4 bases and 5 bases respectively, with 17 bases between them. This CDR3 contains 15 residues. Germline V gene lookup returns CDR1 MNHEY and CDR2 SMNVEV (reference sequence). The CDR3 DNA follows: TGTGCCAGCAGTTCCTCCCGGGGAGGGGGTGAGACCCAGTACTTC. As protein: CASSSSRGGGETQYF.

The CDR3 bases are TGTGCCAGCAGCCAAATACAGGGGGCGCTGAAGAATTCACCCCTCCACTTT. Its translation is CASSQIQGALKNSPLHF. This chain joins TRBV6-2 or TRBV6-3 and TRBJ1-6; TRBD1 aligns across 9 bases. V gave up 6 bases and J gave up 7 bases; unmatched junction bases: 13. Germline assignment: CDR1 MNHEY and CDR2 SVGEGT. The CDR3 is 17 amino acids.

This clone showed up just a few times. V usage is TRBV4-2 and J usage is TRBJ1-5, with a weak D call TRBD1 (6 bases). Germline CDR1 reads LGHNA; CDR2 reads YNFKEQ. The CDR3 length is 16 residues. The V end lost 0 bases, the J end lost 2 bases, and 11 bases lay between the germline ends. The CDR3 nucleotides read TGTGCCAGCAGCCAAGACGGGGGGGCGGGCAATCAGCCCCAGCATTTT. This gives the protein CASSQDGGAGNQPQHF.

This sequence joins TRBV2 and TRBJ2-1, with D uncertain. Trimming removed 3 bases at V and 9 bases at J, with 24 bases between. In germline, CDR1 is SNHLY, CDR2 FYNNEI. This CDR3 contains 17 residues. CDR3 in amino acids: CASSDYSGGLLYSEQFF. CDR3 DNA sequence: TGTGCCAGCAGTGATTATTCTGGCGGCTTGCTTTATTCTGAGCAGTTCTTC.